Included here is one T cell receptor (beta chain) sequence, with context. Its antigen remains unidentified. It may be a read error: a sequence one base away is much more abundant. CDR1 is SGHTA, CDR2 FQGNSA, per germline. The CDR3 contains 13 residues. As for time point: newly diagnosed GD, antithyroid drugs for less than 3 months. Extracted PBMC RNA gave rise to the TCR library. The patients included were those that came from an endocrinology department in Xi'an, China. This entry belongs to a study of regulatory T cells in long-lasting Graves disease. Overall study context: Prior antithyroid drug treatment in newly diagnosed Graves' patients lasted under 3 months. General observations from the study: The persistent group shared fewer than 3,500 public clonotypes, more than the approximately 930 shared by new patients.

Researchers made TCR beta libraries by using iRepertoire HTBI primers and running Arm-PCR on CDR3 regions. TCRdb reprocessed the multiplex PCR reads with MiXCR, giving one entry per CDR3 protein. The table shows over 450,000 distinct CDR3 sequences, with approximately 12% occurring only once. The sample also formed part of further work on T cells in Graves' hyperthyroidism and ophthalmopathy.

Here the sequenced sample was peripheral blood mononuclear cells (PBMCs), taken at new diagnosis, from a patient treated with antithyroid drugs. The chain couples TRBV7-2 to TRBJ2-7; D is undetermined. The clonotype comes from a woman aged 25 to 45 with Graves disease. CDR3 residues: CASSLYSSYEQCF. In DNA form, the CDR3 reads TGTGCCAGCAGCTTATACAGTAGCTACGAGCAGTGCTTC.